The 28 T cell receptor beta chains below all came from one sample that was sequenced in a study of breast tumors, draining lymph nodes, adjacent tissues (dated by TCRdb to 2016 to 2017). Library preparation was by multiplex PCR. The sequencing machine was an Illumina HiSeq 2000. TCRdb cleaned the public reads at Q25 with fastp, built clones with MiXCR and kept in-frame beta chains. Records with the same CDR3 protein are collapsed into one entry carrying the most frequent genes and DNA. The sample table holds more than 250,000 distinct CDR3 sequences, of which 30% were seen once. The ten largest clones represent about 1% of the sample. Lymph node samples were obtained from the axillary draining lymph nodes of breast cancer patients. The sample taken for sequencing was axillary lymph node tissue. The receptors derive from a female donor with breast cancer. Some clones in this sample may be carry-over from other donors' samples.

The genes are TRBV29-1 and TRBJ1-3; D call uncertain. Germline CDR1 SQVTM, CDR2 ANQGSEA. The V end lost 6 bases, the J end lost 0 bases, and 12 bases lay between the germline ends. This CDR3 has 14 amino acids. The CDR3 sequence: CSVSDRISGNTIYF. The CDR3 nucleotides read TGCAGCGTGTCGGACCGCATCTCTGGAAACACCATATATTTT.

The sample holds many counts of this clonotype. The chain uses TRBV7-9 and TRBJ2-7; D remains ambiguous. Germline V gene data show CDR1 as SEHNR and CDR2 as FQNEAQ (reference sequence). This CDR3 comprises 14 residues. V lost 3 bases and J 3 bases, leaving 12 bases between the germline ends. CDR3 in DNA: TGTGCCAGCAGCTTGCTCGCTCCAGGCTACGAGCAGTACTTC. The encoded protein is CASSLLAPGYEQYF.

CDR3 in amino acids: CASSLLLMVGTGGRKLFF. CDR3 nucleotides: TGTGCCAGCAGTCTCCTACTTATGGTCGGGACAGGAGGACGGAAACTGTTTTTT. This sequence joins TRBV28 and TRBJ1-4, with 8 bases identical to TRBD1. The trim removed 5 bases at V and 11 bases at J, leaving 22 bases unmatched. This CDR3 has 18 residues. Germline lookup yields CDR1 MDHEN and CDR2 SYDVKM.

This clonotype was seen a handful of times. The V gene is TRBV6-5, the J gene TRBJ1-5; D is undetermined. The CDR3 runs 19 residues. The V end was cut by 6 bases, the J end by 3 bases, with 27 bases between. Germline CDR1 reads MNHEY; CDR2 reads SVGAGI. The CDR3 bases are TGTGCCAGCAGCCCGTCCGCCGACGACTTCACTTTTTACAATCAGCCCCAGCATTTT. This gives the protein CASSPSADDFTFYNQPQHF.

Ten or more counts support this clonotype. The genes are TRBV11-1 and TRBJ2-5; TRBD2 matches 7 bases. Germline V gives CDR1 SGHAT, CDR2 FQDESV (reference sequence). Trimming cost V 5 bases and J 5 bases; bases outside gene matches: 11. The CDR3 runs to 15 residues. CDR3 loop: CASSRGRGVGETQYF. The CDR3 nucleotides read TGTGCCAGCAGCCGCGGGAGAGGGGTAGGGGAGACCCAGTACTTC.

This clonotype has a count of ten or more. The rearrangement uses TRBV12-3 or TRBV12-4 and TRBJ1-5, with no clear D. CDR3 length equals 13 residues. V gave up 0 bases and J gave up 7 bases, with 7 bases separating them. The CDR3 DNA sequence: TGTGCCAGCAGTTTAGCGCGGTTGCAGCCCCAGCATTTT. Amino acids: CASSLARLQPQHF.

V usage is TRBV20-1 and J usage is TRBJ2-7; D is possibly TRBD1 or TRBD2 (5 bases each). V was clipped by 4 bases and J by 6 bases, with 16 bases between them. The CDR3 length is 13 residues. CDR1 DFQATT and CDR2 SNEGSKA come from the germline V gene (reference sequence). CDR3 nucleotides: TGCAGTGCTAACAGGCAGGGAGATTGCGAGCAGTACTTC. Translating it yields CSANRQGDCEQYF.

This clonotype has more than one count but fewer than ten. A much larger clonotype is one base distant, so this may be a read error. The rearrangement links TRBV11-2 to TRBJ2-6, with no clear D. V was trimmed by 2 bases and J by 2 bases, leaving 10 bases between them. The CDR3 runs to 16 residues. Per germline, CDR1 SGHAT and CDR2 FQNNGV. CDR3 DNA sequence: TGTGCCAGCAGCTTAAGGGTGCTGCCTGGGGCCAACGTCCTGACTTTC. This codes for CASSLRVLPGANVLTF.

This chain joins TRBV9 and TRBJ2-7, with 8 bases matching TRBD2. The V and J ends lost 4 bases and 2 bases, in that order; junction bases with no gene match: 20. The CDR3 runs 19 residues. Germline lookup yields CDR1 SGDLS and CDR2 YYNGEE. CDR3 DNA sequence: TGTGCCAGCAGCCTCCTAAAATGGCGGGAGGTTGAATTAACCTACGAGCAGTACTTC. Protein: CASSLLKWREVELTYEQYF.

This clonotype has a single count. A clone one base away is much larger, so this may be a read error. The rearrangement joins TRBV7-2 to TRBJ2-1, with D perhaps TRBD1 or TRBD2 (5 bases each). There are 15 residues in the CDR3. Germline V gene data show CDR1 as SGHTA and CDR2 as FQGNSA. Trimming cost V 4 bases and J 3 bases, with 13 bases left between them. The DNA of the CDR3 is TGTGCCAGCAGCTCTGCGCCGGGGCACTACAATGAGCAGTTCTTC. This codes for CASSSAPGHYNEQFF.

This clonotype turned up a few times. V and J are TRBV28 and TRBJ2-7; D is uncertain. Germline V lookup: CDR1 MDHEN, CDR2 SYDVKM. The V and J ends lost 6 bases and 3 bases respectively, with 15 bases between them. This CDR3 spans 14 amino acids. In nucleotides, the CDR3 is TGTGCCAGCAGCCTCGGACCACTTCACTACGAGCAGTACTTC. Its translation: CASSLGPLHYEQYF.

This clonotype has just a few counts. This chain connects TRBV3-2 to TRBJ1-6. TRBV3-2 is a listed pseudogene. The CDR3 runs 15 residues. The CDR3 region has the DNA TGTGCCAGCAGCCAGGGACTCGCCTATAATTCACCCCTCCACTTT. Protein: CASSQGLAYNSPLHF.

The table lists this clonotype with many counts. The chain is built from TRBV9 and TRBJ2-7; D uncertain. Germline V CDR1 and CDR2: SGDLS, YYNGEE. CDR3 length equals 13 residues. Trimming cost V 0 bases and J 3 bases, with 7 bases left between them. CDR3 bases: TGTGCCAGCAGCGTAGGCAACGACTACGAGCAGTACTTC. The encoded protein is CASSVGNDYEQYF.

The CDR3 here is CSASSSGKRAANVLTF. The CDR3 DNA reads TGCAGTGCTAGTTCTAGCGGGAAACGGGCGGCCAACGTCCTGACTTTC. V gene TRBV20-1 combines with J gene TRBJ2-6; TRBD2 matches 9 bases. The V and J ends lost 3 bases and 6 bases, in that order; junction bases with no gene match: 9. Germline assignment: CDR1 DFQATT and CDR2 SNEGSKA (reference sequence). The CDR3 is 16 amino acids.

DNA of the CDR3: TGTGCCAGCCGGGAGCCTCCCTACGAGCAGTACTTC. Protein product: CASREPPYEQYF. This chain links TRBV7-9 with TRBJ2-7; possibly TRBD2 for D (6 bases). The CDR3 has 12 residues. The V and J ends lost 8 bases and 2 bases respectively, with 10 bases between them. Germline CDR1 SEHNR, CDR2 FQNEAQ (reference sequence).

This clonotype has at least ten counts. The V and J genes are TRBV10-3 and TRBJ2-3, with 7 bases identical to TRBD2. The CDR3 totals 14 residues. Germline assignment: CDR1 ENHRY and CDR2 SYGVKD. J was trimmed by 2 bases and V by 4 bases; bases with no gene match: 3. The chain's CDR3 is CAISASGYTDTQYF. The CDR3 nucleotides are TGTGCCATCAGTGCTAGCGGATACACAGATACGCAGTATTTT.

This clonotype has a count of ten or more. The CDR3 reads CASSLGGLYEQYF. In DNA form, the CDR3 reads TGTGCCAGCAGCCTTGGAGGTCTTTACGAGCAGTACTTC. The V and J genes are TRBV7-2 and TRBJ2-7; possibly TRBD2 for D (5 bases). Per germline, CDR1 SGHTA and CDR2 FQGNSA. Trimming took off 5 bases at V and 4 bases at J, with 12 bases between the two ends. The CDR3 sequence is 13 residues long.

This clonotype was counted only a few times. The junction shows a germline mismatch at one end, possibly a read error. V and J are TRBV5-6 and TRBJ1-3; D gene ambiguous. Per germline, CDR1 SGHDT and CDR2 YYEEEE. This CDR3 spans 12 amino acids. The CDR3 spells CASSFSGTTIYF. CDR3 bases: TGTGCCAGCAGCTTCTCCGGAACCACCATATATTTT.

About this clonotype itself: The junction shows a germline mismatch at one end, possibly a read error. The chain recombines TRBV7-6 with TRBJ2-2; D remains unclear. There are 13 residues in the CDR3. Germline CDR1 is SGHVS and CDR2 is FNYEAQ. CDR3 amino acids: CASSLDQTEELLF. The CDR3 region has the DNA TGTGCCAGCAGCTTAGATCAGACCGAGGAGCTGTTGTTT.

This chain connects TRBV19 to TRBJ1-1, with 7 bases aligning to TRBD1. Germline V gene lookup returns CDR1 LNHDA and CDR2 SQIVND (reference sequence). Trimming at V came to 1 base and at J to 0 bases, leaving 8 bases not matched to a gene. This CDR3 spans 17 amino acids. CDR3 amino acids: CASSIGTGRGMNTEAFF. As DNA, the CDR3 is TGTGCCAGTAGTATAGGGACAGGAAGAGGAATGAACACTGAAGCTTTCTTT.

This clonotype was found many times. The rearrangement links TRBV4-3 to TRBJ1-2; the D is unclear. The CDR3 runs to 14 residues. V dropped 4 bases and J dropped 7 bases, with 16 bases sitting between them. Germline V gives CDR1 LGHNA, CDR2 YSLEER. CDR3 nucleotide sequence: TGCGCCAGCAGCCCTGCCGGGGTCCTGGGTGGCTACACCTTC. Residues: CASSPAGVLGGYTF.

Notes on this clonotype: At one boundary the junction diverges from the germline segment, which might be a read error. The chain is built from TRBV30 and TRBJ2-5; D is ambiguous. Germline CDR1 GTSNPN, CDR2 SVGIG (reference sequence). The CDR3 runs 13 residues. Here the CDR3 DNA reads TGTGCCTGGAGTGTACTCGTCTCAGAGACCCAGCACTTC. Protein: CAWSVLVSETQHF.

The table lists this clonotype with many counts. V usage is TRBV12-3 or TRBV12-4 and J usage is TRBJ2-3; 9 nucleotides match TRBD2. With V trimmed by 6 bases and J by 5 bases, 9 bases remained unmatched. This CDR3 has 15 residues. The CDR3 protein is CASSPSAGGGDTQYF. For the CDR3, the DNA is TGTGCCAGCAGCCCCTCAGCGGGAGGTGGAGATACGCAGTATTTT.

This clonotype came up many times. The genes are TRBV20-1 and TRBJ2-1; D remains ambiguous. Germline CDR1 DFQATT, CDR2 SNEGSKA (reference sequence). Trimming removed 5 bases from V and 4 bases from J, with 9 bases in between. The length of the CDR3 is 12 residues. CDR3 coding DNA: TGCAGTGCTTTTCCAATTTACAATGAGCAGTTCTTC. This translates into CSAFPIYNEQFF.

This clonotype was detected ten times or more. This chain links TRBV12-3 or TRBV12-4 with TRBJ2-3; D unclear. CDR3 size: 12 residues. V was shortened by 3 bases and J by 4 bases, with 5 bases between the two germline ends. CDR3 in amino acids: CASSLYPDTQYF. CDR3 coding DNA: TGTGCCAGCAGTTTGTACCCAGATACGCAGTATTTT.

V and J are TRBV19 and TRBJ2-5; weak D call: TRBD2 (6 bases). CDR1 is LNHDA, CDR2 SQIVND, per germline (reference sequence). The ends were cut back, 0 bases at V and 2 bases at J, with 19 bases in the middle. The CDR3 spans 18 residues. This CDR3 is CASSIDPWGMGGQETQYF. The CDR3 DNA is TGTGCCAGTAGTATAGATCCGTGGGGGATGGGGGGACAAGAGACCCAGTACTTC.

This clonotype was recorded at least ten times. This chain uses TRBV30 with TRBJ1-5; weak D call: TRBD1 (5 bases). CDR1 GTSNPN and CDR2 SVGIG come from the germline V gene (reference sequence). V was trimmed by 0 bases and J by 7 bases, leaving 10 bases between them. This CDR3 region has 13 residues. CDR3 nucleotides: TGTGCCTGGAGTGTTGGGGGGGACCAGCCCCAGCATTTT. This sequence encodes CAWSVGGDQPQHF. Full variable domain (outside the CDR3, taken from reference TRBV30 and TRBJ1-5): SQTIHQWPATLVQPVGSPLSLECTVEGTSNPNLYWYRQAAGRGLQLLFYSVGIGQISSEVPQNLSASRPQDRQFILSSKKLLLSDSGFYLCAWSVGGDQPQHFGDGTRLSIL.

This clonotype came up a few times. The J gene is TRBJ1-2, the V gene TRBV3-1; 8 bases agree with TRBD1. The CDR3 is 14 residues long. V shed 1 base and J 7 bases; nucleotides not matched to a gene: 5. Germline V CDR1 and CDR2: LGHDT, YNNKEL (reference sequence). CDR3 nucleotides: TGTGCCAGCAGCCAAGGCAGGGGGCCAGGTGGCTACACCTTC. It codes for CASSQGRGPGGYTF.